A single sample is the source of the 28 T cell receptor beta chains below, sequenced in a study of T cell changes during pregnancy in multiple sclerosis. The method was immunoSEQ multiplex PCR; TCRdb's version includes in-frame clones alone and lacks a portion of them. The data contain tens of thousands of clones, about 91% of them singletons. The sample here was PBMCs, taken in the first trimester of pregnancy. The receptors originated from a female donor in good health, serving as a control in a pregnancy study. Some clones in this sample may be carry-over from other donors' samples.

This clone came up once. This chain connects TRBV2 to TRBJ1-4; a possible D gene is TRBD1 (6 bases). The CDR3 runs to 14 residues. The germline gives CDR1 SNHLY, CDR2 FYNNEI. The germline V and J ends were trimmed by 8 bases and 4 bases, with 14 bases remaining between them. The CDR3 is CASLNRGGNEKLFF. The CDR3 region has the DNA TGTGCCAGCCTTAATCGAGGGGGTAATGAAAAACTGTTTTTT.

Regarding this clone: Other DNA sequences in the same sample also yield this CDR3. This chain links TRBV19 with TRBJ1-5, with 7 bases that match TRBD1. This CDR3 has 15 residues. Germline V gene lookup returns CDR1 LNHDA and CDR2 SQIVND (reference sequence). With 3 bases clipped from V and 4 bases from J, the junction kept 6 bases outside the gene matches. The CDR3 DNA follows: TGTGCCAGTAGTATCACAGGGGAGTCGAATCAGCCCCAGCATTTT. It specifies CASSITGESNQPQHF.

This CDR3 reads CASSRTGGSSPLHF. As DNA, the CDR3 is TGTGCCAGCAGCCGGACAGGGGGCAGTTCACCCCTCCACTTT. The chain couples TRBV7-8 to TRBJ1-6, with 11 bases lining up with TRBD1. This CDR3 is 14 amino acids long. The V gene's germline CDR1 is SGHVS and CDR2 FQNEAQ. J was trimmed by 9 bases and V by 5 bases; bases with no gene match: 3.

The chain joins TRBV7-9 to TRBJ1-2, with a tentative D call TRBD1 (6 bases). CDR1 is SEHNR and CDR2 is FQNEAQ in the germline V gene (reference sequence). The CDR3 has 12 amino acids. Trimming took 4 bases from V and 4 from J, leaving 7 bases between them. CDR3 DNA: TGTGCCAGCAGCTCGGACAGCTATGGCTACACCTTC. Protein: CASSSDSYGYTF.

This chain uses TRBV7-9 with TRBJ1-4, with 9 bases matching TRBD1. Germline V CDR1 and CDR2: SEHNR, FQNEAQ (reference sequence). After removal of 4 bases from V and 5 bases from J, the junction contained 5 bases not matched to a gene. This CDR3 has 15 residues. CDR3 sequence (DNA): TGTGCCAGCAGCTCACAGGGGGCGAAAAATGAAAAACTGTTTTTT. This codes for CASSSQGAKNEKLFF.

The CDR3 sequence is CASSLSRGGEKLFF. The CDR3, as DNA: TGTGCCAGCAGTTTGTCCAGGGGCGGGGAAAAACTGTTTTTT. This rearrangement joins TRBV28 to TRBJ1-4, with D possibly being TRBD1 (6 bases). The CDR3 is 14 amino acids. Germline loops: CDR1 MDHEN, CDR2 SYDVKM. Trimming cost V 3 bases and J 8 bases, with 13 bases left between them.

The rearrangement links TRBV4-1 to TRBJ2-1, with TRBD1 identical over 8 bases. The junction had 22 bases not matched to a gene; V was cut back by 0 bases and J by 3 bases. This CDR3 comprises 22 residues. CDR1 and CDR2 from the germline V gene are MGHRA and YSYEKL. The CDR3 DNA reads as TGCGCCAGCAGCCAAGACTGGCGGATGGTGTGGCAGGGGGCGAGAAACTACAATGAGCAGTTCTTC. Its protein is CASSQDWRMVWQGARNYNEQFF.

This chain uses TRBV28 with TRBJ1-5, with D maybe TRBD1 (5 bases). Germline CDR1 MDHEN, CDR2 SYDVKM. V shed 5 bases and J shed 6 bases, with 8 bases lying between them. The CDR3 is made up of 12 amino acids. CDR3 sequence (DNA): TGTGCCAGCAGTGGGGGAGGTCAGCCCCAGCATTTT. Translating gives CASSGGGQPQHF.

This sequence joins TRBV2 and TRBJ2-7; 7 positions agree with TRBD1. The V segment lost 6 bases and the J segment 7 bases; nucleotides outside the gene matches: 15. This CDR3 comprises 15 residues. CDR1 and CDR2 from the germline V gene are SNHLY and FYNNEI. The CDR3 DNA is TGTGCCAGCAGAGACCGACAGGGCTCTTTTCGGGAGCAGTACTTC. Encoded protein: CASRDRQGSFREQYF.

CDR3 sequence (DNA): TGTGCCAGCAGTTGGGCAGGGGATCAGCCCCAGCATTTT. It encodes CASSWAGDQPQHF. The chain employs TRBV6-6 and TRBJ1-5; tentative D call: TRBD1 (6 bases). The CDR3 sequence is 13 residues long. CDR1 MNHNY and CDR2 SVGAGI come from the germline V gene (reference sequence). With 4 bases removed from V and 5 bases from J, the gap between germline ends came to 9 bases.

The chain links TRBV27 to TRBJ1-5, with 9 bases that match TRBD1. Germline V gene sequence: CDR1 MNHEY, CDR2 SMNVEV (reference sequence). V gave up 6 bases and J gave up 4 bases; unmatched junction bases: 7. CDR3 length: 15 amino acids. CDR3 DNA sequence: TGTGCCAGCAGGGACAGGGGTTCGAGGAATCAGCCCCAGCATTTT. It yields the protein CASRDRGSRNQPQHF.

CDR3 sequence (DNA): TGCAGCGCCGGGACAGGGTATATGGAAGATACGCAGTATTTT. Its translation is CSAGTGYMEDTQYF. The V gene is TRBV29-1, the J gene TRBJ2-3; 9 bases fit TRBD1. The CDR3 contains 14 residues. Germline V gene data show CDR1 as SQVTM and CDR2 as ANQGSEA. The ends lost 7 bases at V and 5 bases at J; junction bases unmatched: 10.

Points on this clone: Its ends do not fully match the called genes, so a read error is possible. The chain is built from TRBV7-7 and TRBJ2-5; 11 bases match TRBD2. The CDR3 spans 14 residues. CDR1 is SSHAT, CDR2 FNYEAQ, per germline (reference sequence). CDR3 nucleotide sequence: TGTGCTAGCAGCCATGGACTAGCGGGAGAGACCCAGTACTTC. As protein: CASSHGLAGETQYF.

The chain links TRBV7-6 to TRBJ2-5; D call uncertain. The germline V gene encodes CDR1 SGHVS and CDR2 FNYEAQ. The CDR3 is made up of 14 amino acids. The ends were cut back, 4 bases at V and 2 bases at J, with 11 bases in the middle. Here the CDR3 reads CASSSAPRQETQYF. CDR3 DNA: TGTGCCAGCAGCTCCGCCCCCCGGCAAGAGACCCAGTACTTC.

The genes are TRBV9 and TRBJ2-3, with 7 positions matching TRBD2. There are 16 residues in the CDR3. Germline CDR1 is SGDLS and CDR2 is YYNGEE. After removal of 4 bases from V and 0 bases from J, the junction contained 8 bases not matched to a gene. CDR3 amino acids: CASSPPGRISTDTQYF. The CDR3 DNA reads TGTGCCAGCAGCCCCCCCGGGAGGATCAGCACAGATACGCAGTATTTT.

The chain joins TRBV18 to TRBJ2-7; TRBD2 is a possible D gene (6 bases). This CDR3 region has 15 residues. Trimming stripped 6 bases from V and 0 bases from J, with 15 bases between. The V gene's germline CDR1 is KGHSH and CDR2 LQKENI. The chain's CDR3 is CASSHPGLSSYEQYF. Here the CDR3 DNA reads TGTGCCAGCTCGCACCCGGGACTCAGCTCCTACGAGCAGTACTTC.

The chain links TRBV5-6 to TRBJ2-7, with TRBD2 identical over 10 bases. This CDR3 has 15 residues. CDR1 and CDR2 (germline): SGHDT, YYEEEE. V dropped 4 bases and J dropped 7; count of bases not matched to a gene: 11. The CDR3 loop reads CASSPKREGRREQYF. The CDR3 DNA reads TGTGCCAGCAGCCCCAAGCGGGAGGGCCGTCGGGAGCAGTACTTC.

Written as DNA, the CDR3 is TGTGCCAGCAGCAATAGCGGGGGTGGTCTCCAAGAGACCCAGTACTTC. Translated: CASSNSGGGLQETQYF. The chain joins TRBV5-4 to TRBJ2-5, with 9 bases lining up with TRBD2. The CDR3 is 16 amino acids. Trimming took 4 bases from V and 1 from J; bases not matched to a gene: 8. CDR1 is SGHNT and CDR2 is YYREEE in the germline V gene (reference sequence).

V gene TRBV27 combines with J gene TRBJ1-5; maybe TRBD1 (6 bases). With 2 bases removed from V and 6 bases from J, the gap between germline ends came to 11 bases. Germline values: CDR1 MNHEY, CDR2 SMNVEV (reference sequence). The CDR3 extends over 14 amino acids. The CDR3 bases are TGTGCCAGCAGTTTAGTGGGGGCGGCTCAGCCCCAGCATTTT. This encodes CASSLVGAAQPQHF.

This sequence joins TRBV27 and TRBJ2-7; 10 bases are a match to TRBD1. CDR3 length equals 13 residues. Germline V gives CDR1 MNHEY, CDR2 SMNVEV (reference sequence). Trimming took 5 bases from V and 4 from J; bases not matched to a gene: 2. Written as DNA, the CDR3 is TGTGCCAGCAGTACGGGACAGGGGTACGAGCAGTACTTC. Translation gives CASSTGQGYEQYF.

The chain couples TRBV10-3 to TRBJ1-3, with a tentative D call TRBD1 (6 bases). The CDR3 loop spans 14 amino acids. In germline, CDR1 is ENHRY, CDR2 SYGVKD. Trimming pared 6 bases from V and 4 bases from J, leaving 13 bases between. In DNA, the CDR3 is TGTGCCATCAGGATCACAGGGTCGGGAAACACCATATATTTT. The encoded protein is CAIRITGSGNTIYF.

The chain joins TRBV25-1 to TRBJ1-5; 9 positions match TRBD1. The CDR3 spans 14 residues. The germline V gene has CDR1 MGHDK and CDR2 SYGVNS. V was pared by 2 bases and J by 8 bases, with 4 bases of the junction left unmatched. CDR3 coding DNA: TGTGCCAGCAGTGAACCGGGACAGGGAAAGCCCCAGCATTTT. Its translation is CASSEPGQGKPQHF.

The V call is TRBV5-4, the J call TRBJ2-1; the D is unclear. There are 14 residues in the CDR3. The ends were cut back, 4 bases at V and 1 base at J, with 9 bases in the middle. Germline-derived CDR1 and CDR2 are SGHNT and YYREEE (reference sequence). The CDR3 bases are TGTGCCAGCAGCCCCTCCCGGTCCTACAATGAGCAGTTCTTC. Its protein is CASSPSRSYNEQFF.

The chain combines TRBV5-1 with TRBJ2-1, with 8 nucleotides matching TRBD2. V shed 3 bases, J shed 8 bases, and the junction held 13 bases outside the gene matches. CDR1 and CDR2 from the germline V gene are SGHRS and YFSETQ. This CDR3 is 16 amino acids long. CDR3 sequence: CASSSFGGVLGDEQFF. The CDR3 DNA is TGCGCCAGCAGCTCCTTCGGGGGGGTACTCGGCGATGAGCAGTTCTTC.

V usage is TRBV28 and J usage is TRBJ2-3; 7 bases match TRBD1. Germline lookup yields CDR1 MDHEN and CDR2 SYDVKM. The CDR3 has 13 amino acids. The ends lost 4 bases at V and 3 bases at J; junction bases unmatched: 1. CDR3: CASSSRGTDTQYF. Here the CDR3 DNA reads TGTGCCAGCAGTTCCAGGGGGACAGATACGCAGTATTTT.

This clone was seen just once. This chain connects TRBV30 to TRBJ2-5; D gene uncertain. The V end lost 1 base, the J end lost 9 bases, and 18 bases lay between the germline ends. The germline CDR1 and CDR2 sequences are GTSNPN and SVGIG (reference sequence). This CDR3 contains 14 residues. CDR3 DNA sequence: TGTGCCTGGAGTGCTAGAGCCGGTAGTTTTCCCCAGTACTTC. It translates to CAWSARAGSFPQYF.

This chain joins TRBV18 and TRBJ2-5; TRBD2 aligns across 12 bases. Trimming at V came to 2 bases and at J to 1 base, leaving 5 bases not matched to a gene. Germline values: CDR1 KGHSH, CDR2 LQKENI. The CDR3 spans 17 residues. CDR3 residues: CASSPRPSGGAQETQYF. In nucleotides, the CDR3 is TGTGCCAGCTCACCAAGGCCTAGCGGGGGGGCCCAAGAGACCCAGTACTTC.

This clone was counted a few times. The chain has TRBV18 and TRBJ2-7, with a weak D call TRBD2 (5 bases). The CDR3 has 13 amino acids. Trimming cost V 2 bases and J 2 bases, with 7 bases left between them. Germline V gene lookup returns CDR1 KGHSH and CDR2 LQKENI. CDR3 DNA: TGTGCCAGCTCACCAGGGAGTACCTACGAGCAGTACTTC. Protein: CASSPGSTYEQYF.